A selection of T cell receptor beta chains follows, all from one sample in a study of technical replicates of blood from four donors. This table comes from immunoSEQ multiplex PCR, and its TCRdb copy is limited to in-frame clones, with some not included. The sample lists fewer than 95,000 clones; around 94% were seen once. Sequencing was done on a sample of T cells isolated from PBMCs. These receptors all come from a human donor in good health. CDR3s include the opening cysteine and the closing phenylalanine or tryptophan. Fields, in order: V gene, J gene, D gene, clone size, CDR3 protein, CDR3 DNA. The D gene is left open where the match is weak. The size field is filled for only some rows; it gives once, few, many or a size class.

TRBV5-1	TRBJ2-7	TRBD2	.	CASSLDVRSGAYEQYF	TGCGCCAGCAGCTTGGACGTTCGGAGCGGGGCCTACGAGCAGTACTTC
TRBV10-3	TRBJ2-1	TRBD2	.	CAISVGTSGGYNEQFF	TGTGCCATCAGTGTCGGGACTAGCGGGGGCTACAATGAGCAGTTCTTC
TRBV5-4	TRBJ2-2	.	.	CASSLAAGELFF	TGTGCCAGCAGCTTGGCGGCCGGGGAGCTGTTTTTT
TRBV6-4	TRBJ2-2	.	few	CASSDEGVGELFF	TGTGCCAGCAGTGACGAGGGGGTCGGGGAGCTGTTTTTT
TRBV27	TRBJ2-7	TRBD2	.	CASSPFPRTSGSLYEQYF	TGTGCCAGCAGTCCTTTTCCCAGGACTAGCGGGAGTCTGTACGAGCAGTACTTC
TRBV4-1	TRBJ2-1	TRBD2	.	CASRQLAGGYNEQFF	TGCGCCAGCAGACAACTAGCGGGGGGCTATAATGAGCAGTTCTTC
TRBV5-1	TRBJ1-2	TRBD1	.	CASSSGQGYGYTF	TGCGCCAGCAGCTCTGGACAGGGTTATGGCTACACCTTC
TRBV10-3	TRBJ2-1	.	.	CAISEGGGVYNEQFF	TGTGCCATCAGTGAAGGGGGAGGGGTCTACAATGAGCAGTTCTTC
TRBV28	TRBJ2-5	TRBD2	.	CASRRGEETQYF	TGTGCCAGCCGGCGGGGGGAAGAGACCCAGTACTTC
TRBV4-1	TRBJ1-1	.	.	CASSLRNTGKATEAFF	TGCGCCAGCAGCCTACGGAACACAGGGAAGGCCACTGAAGCTTTCTTT
TRBV9	TRBJ1-1	.	few	CASSVGGGGLNTEAFF	TGTGCCAGCAGCGTTGGCGGGGGAGGGCTGAACACTGAAGCTTTCTTT
TRBV10-3	TRBJ1-3	.	.	CAISESPGSWYTIYF	TGTGCCATCAGTGAATCCCCTGGCAGTTGGTACACCATATATTTT
TRBV18	TRBJ2-7	.	medium-sized	CASSLQDSREQYF	TGTGCCAGCTCATTACAGGACAGTCGCGAGCAGTACTTC
TRBV30	TRBJ2-1	.	.	CAWIPGLVRLDEQFF	TGTGCCTGGATTCCTGGGCTCGTCCGCCTCGATGAGCAGTTCTTC
TRBV2	TRBJ1-5	TRBD1	.	CASSWDRGGNQPQHF	TGTGCCAGCAGTTGGGACAGGGGAGGCAATCAGCCCCAGCATTTT
TRBV23-1	TRBJ2-1	TRBD1	.	CASSPQLPRHTGGNYNEQFF	TGCGCCAGCAGTCCTCAACTCCCCCGACATACAGGGGGCAACTACAATGAGCAGTTCTTC
TRBV19	TRBJ2-7	TRBD1	.	CASSIAPGTGRRDEQYF	TGTGCCAGTAGTATAGCCCCCGGGACAGGGAGGAGGGACGAGCAGTACTTC
TRBV7-9	TRBJ2-7	TRBD1	.	CASSWDRGGEQYF	TGTGCCAGCAGCTGGGACAGGGGAGGCGAGCAGTACTTC
TRBV6-1	TRBJ2-3	TRBD2	once	CASSPGLVLDTQYF	TGTGCCAGCAGTCCGGGACTAGTATTAGATACGCAGTATTTT
TRBV29-1	TRBJ1-2	.	.	CSPHRADFYGYTF	TGCAGCCCACACAGGGCAGACTTCTATGGCTACACCTTC
TRBV19	TRBJ1-5	.	few	CASSMGSSGVQPQHF	TGTGCCAGTAGTATGGGGAGCTCAGGGGTTCAGCCCCAGCATTTT
TRBV2	TRBJ2-7	.	.	CASSGSLGGSYEQYF	TGTGCCAGCAGTGGGTCCTTGGGGGGCTCCTACGAGCAGTACTTC
TRBV18	TRBJ1-2	TRBD1	once	CASDEEQGYYGYTF	TGTGCCAGCGACGAAGAACAGGGGTACTATGGCTACACCTTC
TRBV6-5	TRBJ1-1	.	.	CASSYSSGEAFF	TGTGCCAGCAGTTACTCGAGCGGGGAAGCTTTCTTT
TRBV5-4	TRBJ1-1	.	.	CASSLEEVRPDTEAFF	TGTGCCAGCAGCTTGGAGGAGGTACGCCCGGACACTGAAGCTTTCTTT
TRBV6-5	TRBJ2-3	TRBD2	.	CASSPAGGARNTQYF	TGTGCCAGCAGCCCTGCCGGGGGGGCTCGTAATACGCAGTATTTT
TRBV20-1	TRBJ2-5	.	.	CSARRGETQYF	TGCAGTGCTAGAAGGGGAGAGACCCAGTACTTC
TRBV28	TRBJ2-3	TRBD1	.	CASSWGKTGGSGRDTQYF	TGTGCCAGCAGTTGGGGAAAAACAGGGGGCTCGGGACGGGATACGCAGTATTTT
TRBV28	TRBJ2-1	TRBD2	.	CASRDIWTSGKTNNEQFF	TGTGCCAGCAGGGACATTTGGACTAGCGGGAAGACGAACAATGAGCAGTTCTTC
TRBV14	TRBJ2-7	.	once	CASTLTGIYEQYF	TGTGCCAGCACGCTAACAGGAATCTACGAGCAGTACTTC
TRBV6-5	TRBJ1-1	TRBD1	once	CASSYRGGQSNTEAFF	TGTGCCAGCAGTTACCGGGGGGGACAGAGTAACACTGAAGCTTTCTTT
TRBV7-9	TRBJ1-1	.	.	CASTLTGDEAFF	TGTGCCAGCACTCTAACCGGGGATGAAGCTTTCTTT
TRBV30	TRBJ1-6	TRBD1	.	CAWRRQGGSPLHF	TGTGCCTGGAGGAGACAGGGCGGCTCACCCCTCCACTTT
TRBV7-2	TRBJ2-5	TRBD2	.	CASSRLAGGSETQYF	TGTGCCAGCAGCCGTCTAGCGGGGGGGTCGGAGACCCAGTACTTC
TRBV21-1	TRBJ1-4	.	.	CASTPRRFF	TGTGCCAGCACTCCTAGGCGGTTTTTT
TRBV5-1	TRBJ2-7	TRBD2	.	CASSLAVSGGRDYEQYF	TGCGCCAGCAGCTTGGCCGTTTCCGGAGGGAGGGACTACGAGCAGTACTTC
TRBV19	TRBJ2-1	.	.	CASTKTVGLEYNEQFF	TGTGCCAGTACCAAGACCGTTGGGTTGGAGTACAATGAGCAGTTCTTC
TRBV18	TRBJ1-2	.	.	CASSPRSGVGGYTF	TGTGCCAGCTCACCACGCTCAGGGGTCGGTGGCTACACCTTC